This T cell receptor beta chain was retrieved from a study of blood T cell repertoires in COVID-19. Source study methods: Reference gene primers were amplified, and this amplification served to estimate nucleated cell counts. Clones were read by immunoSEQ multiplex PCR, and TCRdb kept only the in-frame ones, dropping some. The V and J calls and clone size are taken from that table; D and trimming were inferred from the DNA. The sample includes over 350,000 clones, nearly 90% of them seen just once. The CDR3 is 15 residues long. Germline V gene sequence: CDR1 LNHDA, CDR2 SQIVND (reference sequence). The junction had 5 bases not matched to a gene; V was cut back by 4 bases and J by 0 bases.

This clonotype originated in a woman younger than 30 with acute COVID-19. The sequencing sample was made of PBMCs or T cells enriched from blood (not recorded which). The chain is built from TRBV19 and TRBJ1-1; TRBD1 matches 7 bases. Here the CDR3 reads CASSRGQLLNTEAFF. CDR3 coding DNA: TGTGCCAGTAGTAGGGGACAGTTATTGAACACTGAAGCTTTCTTT.